This T cell receptor (beta chain) came from a study of T cells after yellow fever vaccination. Study in general: The authors prepared low-cell-number fractions using SMART-Seq v4 Ultra Low Input.

CDR1 and CDR2 (germline): KGHSH, LQKENI. The CDR3 is made up of 15 amino acids. With 6 bases clipped from V and 2 bases from J, the junction kept 9 bases outside the gene matches. TCRdb ran MiXCR on the 5' RACE reads and lists one entry per CDR3 protein. The sample includes some 560,000 distinct CDR3 sequences, about 15% of them seen just once. Note on this clonotype: Antigen unknown.

Study-wide findings and caveats: Primary-vaccination clones mostly resurfaced post-booster (about 95% CD4, roughly 90% CD8).

Source: PBMCs, taken less than 6 days after the first yellow fever vaccination. This rearrangement joins TRBV18 to TRBJ2-5, with TRBD2 matching over 7 bases. This receptor was identified in a man aged 18 to 30 who received the YFV17D yellow fever vaccine. This chain's CDR3 is CASSPPGRPQETQYF. CDR3 sequence (DNA): TGTGCCAGCTCCCCCCCCGGGAGGCCTCAAGAGACCCAGTACTTC.